This TCR beta chain was identified in a study of CD8 T cells in ankylosing spondylitis. Scientists made TCR beta libraries using quantitative 5'-RACE with molecular barcodes. From the 5' RACE reads, TCRdb called clonotypes with MiXCR, one entry per CDR3 protein. Of about 500,000 distinct CDR3 sequences in the sample, 10% to 15% were seen once. Study-level points and caveats: A TCR beta motif made of 7 to 9 highly homologous variants seemed typical of ankylosing spondylitis blood. In peripheral blood, disease-linked CD8+ clones occurred at relatively low frequencies.

The CDR3 loop spans 14 amino acids. Trimming cost V 3 bases and J 0 bases, with 8 bases left between them. Germline assignment: CDR1 LGHDT and CDR2 YNNKEL (reference sequence). This clonotype was seen at least ten times. Its antigen is still unknown. Sequencing was carried out using blood, either unsorted or a sorted T cell fraction (not recorded which). The TCR comes from a male donor with ankylosing spondylitis. The rearrangement uses TRBV3-1 and TRBJ1-1; TRBD1 might be the D (5 bases). The CDR3 DNA sequence: TGTGCCAGCAGCCATCAGGGCCTGAACACTGAAGCTTTCTTT. Translated, it gives CASSHQGLNTEAFF.